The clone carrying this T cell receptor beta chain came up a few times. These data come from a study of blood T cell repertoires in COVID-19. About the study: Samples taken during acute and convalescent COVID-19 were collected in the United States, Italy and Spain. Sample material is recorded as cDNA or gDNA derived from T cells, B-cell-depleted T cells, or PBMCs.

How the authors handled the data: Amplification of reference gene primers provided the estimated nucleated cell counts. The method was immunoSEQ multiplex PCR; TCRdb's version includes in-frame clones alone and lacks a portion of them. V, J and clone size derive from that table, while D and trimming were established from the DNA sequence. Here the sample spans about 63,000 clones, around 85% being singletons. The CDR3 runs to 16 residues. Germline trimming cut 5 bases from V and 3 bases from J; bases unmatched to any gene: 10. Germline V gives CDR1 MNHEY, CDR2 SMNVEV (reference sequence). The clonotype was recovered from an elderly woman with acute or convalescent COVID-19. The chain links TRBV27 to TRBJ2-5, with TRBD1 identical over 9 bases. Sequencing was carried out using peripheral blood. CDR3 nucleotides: TGTGCCAGCAGTCTCCGTCGACAGGGGGGGAAAGAGACCCAGTACTTC. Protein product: CASSLRRQGGKETQYF.